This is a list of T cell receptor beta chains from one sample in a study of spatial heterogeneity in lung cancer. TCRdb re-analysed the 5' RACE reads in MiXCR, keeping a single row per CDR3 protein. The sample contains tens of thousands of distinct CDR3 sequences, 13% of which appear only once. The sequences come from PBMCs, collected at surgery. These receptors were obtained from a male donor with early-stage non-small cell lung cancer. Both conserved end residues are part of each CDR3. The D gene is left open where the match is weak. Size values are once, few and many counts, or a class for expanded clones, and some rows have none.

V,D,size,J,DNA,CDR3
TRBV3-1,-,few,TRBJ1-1,TGTGCCAGCAGCCAAGTCGCCGCCGGGGGCTCTTTCGCTGAAGCTTTCTTT,CASSQVAAGGSFAEAFF
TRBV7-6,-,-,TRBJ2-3,TGTGCCAGCTCGCAGGGACCGACAGATACGCAGTATTTT,CASSQGPTDTQYF
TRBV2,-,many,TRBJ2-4,TGTGCCAGCAGTGGAAAAAACATTCAGTACTTC,CASSGKNIQYF
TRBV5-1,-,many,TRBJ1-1,TGCGCCAGCAGCTCTCAAGGGAACACTGAAGCTTTCTTT,CASSSQGNTEAFF
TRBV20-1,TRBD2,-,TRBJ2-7,TGCAGTGCCGACGGGACTAGCGTCGAGCAGTACTTC,CSADGTSVEQYF
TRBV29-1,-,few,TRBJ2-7,TGCAGCGTTGAAGGGTTTTCCGGCTGGGGCGAGCAGTACTTC,CSVEGFSGWGEQYF
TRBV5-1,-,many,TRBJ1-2,TGCGCCAGCAGCTTGGTGCAGGGTTTAGGTGGCTACACCTTC,CASSLVQGLGGYTF
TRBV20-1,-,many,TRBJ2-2,TGCAGTGCTAGAGAGGCGAGGGGGGCCGGGGAGCTGTTTTTT,CSAREARGAGELFF
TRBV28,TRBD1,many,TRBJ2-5,TGTGCCAGCAGGTCTATCGGAGACAGGGGAGAGACCCAGTACTTC,CASRSIGDRGETQYF
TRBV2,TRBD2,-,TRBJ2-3,TGTGCCAGCAGTGAGGGACTAGCGGAAAGCACAGATACGCAGTATTTT,CASSEGLAESTDTQYF
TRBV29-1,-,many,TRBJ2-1,TGCAGCGTTGAAGATCCTGTTGGGGCCTCCTACAATGAGCAGTTCTTC,CSVEDPVGASYNEQFF
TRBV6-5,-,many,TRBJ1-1,TGTGCCAGCCGGGGGAGACCTGGGGTGAACACTGAAGCTTTCTTT,CASRGRPGVNTEAFF
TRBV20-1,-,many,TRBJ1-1,TGCAGTGCTAGAGAGACAGGTACGAAGAGTGAAGCTTTCTTT,CSARETGTKSEAFF
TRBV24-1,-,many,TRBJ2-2,TGTGCCACCAGCTACGGTAGCGGAGGCCTCACCGGGGAGCTGTTTTTT,CATSYGSGGLTGELFF
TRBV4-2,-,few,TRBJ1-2,TGTGCCAGCACCCTGAGTCAGGGGCAGGGCTATGGCTACACCTTC,CASTLSQGQGYGYTF
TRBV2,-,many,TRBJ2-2,TGTGCCAGCAGTAAAGGGACCACCGGGGAGCTGTTTTTT,CASSKGTTGELFF
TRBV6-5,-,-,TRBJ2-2,TGTGCCAGCCAGTTAGGGGAGGAGCTGTTTTTT,CASQLGEELFF
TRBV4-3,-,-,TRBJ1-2,TGCGCCAGCAGCCAAGATTCGGATGGCTACACCTTC,CASSQDSDGYTF
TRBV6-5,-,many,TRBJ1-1,TGTGCCAGCAAGACAGGAGGGGGGAACACTGAAGCTTTCTTT,CASKTGGGNTEAFF
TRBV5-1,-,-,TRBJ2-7,TGCGCCAGCAGCTTGGGAGATTCGCGGGCAGAGCAGTACTTC,CASSLGDSRAEQYF
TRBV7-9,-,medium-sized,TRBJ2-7,TGTGCCAGCAGCCCTGGTCGGCTCGAGCAGTACTTC,CASSPGRLEQYF
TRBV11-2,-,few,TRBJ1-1,TGTGCCAGCAGCTTAGGGAGCCACACCCCCACTGAAGCTTTCTTT,CASSLGSHTPTEAFF
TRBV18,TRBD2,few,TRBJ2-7,TGTGCCAGCTCACCATCACTAGCGGGACGTGACGAGCAGTACTTC,CASSPSLAGRDEQYF
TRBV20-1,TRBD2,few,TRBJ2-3,TGCAGTGCTAGAGTCCCACTAGCGCCTAGCACAGATACGCAGTATTTT,CSARVPLAPSTDTQYF
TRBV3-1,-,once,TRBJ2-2,TGTGCCAGCAGCCTTTTTAGTCCGAACACCGGGGAGCTGTTTTTT,CASSLFSPNTGELFF
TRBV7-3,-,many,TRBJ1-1,TGTGCCAGCAGCTCGATAAACAAGGTAGCTTTCTTT,CASSSINKVAFF
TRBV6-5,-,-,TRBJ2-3,TGTGCCAGCAGTTCCCTTCTACCACCCCTTAGCACAGATACGCAGTATTTT,CASSSLLPPLSTDTQYF
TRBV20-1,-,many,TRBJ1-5,TGCAGTGCTAGAGAGCGGGGTCCCAATCAGCCCCAGCATTTT,CSARERGPNQPQHF
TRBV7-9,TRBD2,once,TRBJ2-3,TGTGCCAGCAGCCCCCCTCCCCGACTAGCGGGATTGCAAGATACGCAGTATTTT,CASSPPPRLAGLQDTQYF
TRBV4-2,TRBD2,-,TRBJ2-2,TGTGCCAGCAGCCAACTCACTAGCGGCGGCGGGGAGCTGTTTTTT,CASSQLTSGGGELFF
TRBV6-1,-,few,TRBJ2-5,TGTGCCAGCGAACAGTTCCAAGAGACCCAGTACTTC,CASEQFQETQYF
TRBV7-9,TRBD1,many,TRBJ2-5,TGTGCCAGCAGCTTAGGACAGGGGGAAGAGACCCAGTACTTC,CASSLGQGEETQYF
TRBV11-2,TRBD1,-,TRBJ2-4,TGTGCCAGCAGTCCTATGACAGGGGACATTCAGTACTTC,CASSPMTGDIQYF
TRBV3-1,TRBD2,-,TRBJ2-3,TGTGCCAGCAGCCAAGAAGCGGGAGTGGCTTCTTGGCCTAACACAGATACGCAGTATTTT,CASSQEAGVASWPNTDTQYF
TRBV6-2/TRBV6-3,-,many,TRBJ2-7,TGTGCCAGCAGTTACGCGGGCAGGGGGGACGAGCAGTACTTC,CASSYAGRGDEQYF
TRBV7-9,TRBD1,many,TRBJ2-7,TGTGCCAGCAGACAGGGGCTTTGGGAGCAGTACTTC,CASRQGLWEQYF
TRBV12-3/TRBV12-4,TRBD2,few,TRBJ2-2,TGTGCCAGCAGTCATCCTAGCGGGATGAACACCGGGGAGCTGTTTTTT,CASSHPSGMNTGELFF
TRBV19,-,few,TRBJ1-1,TGTGCCAGTAGTATGGGACAGAACACTGAAGCTTTCTTT,CASSMGQNTEAFF
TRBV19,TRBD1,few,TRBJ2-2,TGTGCCAGTAGTATCCCACAGGGGGTCTACACCGGGGAGCTGTTTTTT,CASSIPQGVYTGELFF
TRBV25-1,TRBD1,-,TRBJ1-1,TGTGCCAGCAGTGAACCCAGGGGGGATGAAGCTTTCTTT,CASSEPRGDEAFF
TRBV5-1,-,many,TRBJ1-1,TGCGCCAGCAGCGATGGCCGTCGGGCAGGTGAAGCTTTCTTT,CASSDGRRAGEAFF
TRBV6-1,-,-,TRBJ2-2,TGTGCCAGCAGGGCTCCTGGGCTTAACACCGGGGAGCTGTTTTTT,CASRAPGLNTGELFF
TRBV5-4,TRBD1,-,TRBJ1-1,TGTGCCAGCAGCTTGAAGGGGGCCCCGGCTGAAGCTTTCTTT,CASSLKGAPAEAFF
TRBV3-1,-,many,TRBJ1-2,TGTGCCAGCAGCCCCCCGACAGCTAACTATGGCTACACCTTC,CASSPPTANYGYTF
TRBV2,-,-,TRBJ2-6,TGTGCCAGCAGTGAAGGGATCATCCCTGGGGCCAACGTCCTGACTTTC,CASSEGIIPGANVLTF
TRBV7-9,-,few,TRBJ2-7,TGTGCCAGCAGCCAGCAAGACTACGAGCAGTACTTC,CASSQQDYEQYF
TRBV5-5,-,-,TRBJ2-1,TGTGCCAGCATGCAGGCGGCTAGCTCCTACAATGAGCAGTTCTTC,CASMQAASSYNEQFF
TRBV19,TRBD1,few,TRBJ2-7,TGTGCCAGTACCCAGGGGGATGAGCAGTACTTC,CASTQGDEQYF
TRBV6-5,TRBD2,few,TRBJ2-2,TGTGCCAGCGGTAGCGGGAGGAGAAGGAACACCGGGGAGCTGTTTTTT,CASGSGRRRNTGELFF
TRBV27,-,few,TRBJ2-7,TGTGCCAGCAGTATCCAGGGGGGCGAGCAGTACTTC,CASSIQGGEQYF
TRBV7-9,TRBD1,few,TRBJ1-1,TGTGCCAGCAGCCAGGGACAGCTGAACACTGAAGCTTTCTTT,CASSQGQLNTEAFF
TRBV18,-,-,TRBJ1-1,TGTGCCAGCTCACCGACCGGGGACCATAAATTGGGGGCTTTCTTT,CASSPTGDHKLGAFF
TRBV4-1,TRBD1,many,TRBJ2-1,TGCGCCAGCAGCCAAGTACGCCCAGGGACAGGTGCCTACAATGAGCAGTTCTTC,CASSQVRPGTGAYNEQFF